These T cell receptor beta chains were read from a single sample in a study of T-cell memory formation after mild COVID-19. TCRdb called the 5' RACE reads again in MiXCR, with one record for every CDR3 protein. The sample includes under 250,000 distinct CDR3 sequences, approximately 30% of them seen just once. The sequenced material came from PBMCs or a T cell subset sorted from them (not recorded which). These receptors were obtained from an adult woman who had mild COVID-19 (a few samples of this study predate the infection). Cell type and time point are not known. Each CDR3 is given with its conserved first and last residue. D genes are given only for firm matches. Only part of the rows carry a size: once, few, many, or a class if the clone is expanded.

V gene: TRBV5-5
clone size: few
D gene: NA
J gene: TRBJ2-3
CDR3 DNA: TGTGCCAGCAGCTTGGAAGGGCCCCCGTTCACAGATACGCAGTATTTT
CDR3 protein: CASSLEGPPFTDTQYF

V gene: TRBV12-3/TRBV12-4
clone size: NA
D gene: TRBD2
J gene: TRBJ2-2
CDR3 DNA: TGTGCCAGCAGTTTACAACTAGCGGGGACCGGGGAGCTGTTTTTT
CDR3 protein: CASSLQLAGTGELFF

V gene: TRBV2
clone size: NA
D gene: NA
J gene: TRBJ2-2
CDR3 DNA: TGTGCCAGCAGCGGACAGAACACCGGGGAGCTGTTTTTT
CDR3 protein: CASSGQNTGELFF

V gene: TRBV12-3/TRBV12-4
clone size: NA
D gene: TRBD2
J gene: TRBJ2-3
CDR3 DNA: TGTGCCAGCAGCTACCGCGGGGGTGGGGATACGCAGTATTTT
CDR3 protein: CASSYRGGGDTQYF

V gene: TRBV29-1
clone size: NA
D gene: NA
J gene: TRBJ2-5
CDR3 DNA: TGCAGCGTTGAATTAGCGGCCAGAGGTGGAGAGACCCAGTACTTC
CDR3 protein: CSVELAARGGETQYF

V gene: TRBV9
clone size: few
D gene: TRBD1
J gene: TRBJ1-3
CDR3 DNA: TGTGCCAGCAGCGTAGGAGGGCGAGCAGGGGGGTCTGGAAACACCATATATTTT
CDR3 protein: CASSVGGRAGGSGNTIYF

V gene: TRBV20-1
clone size: NA
D gene: NA
J gene: TRBJ2-3
CDR3 DNA: TGCAGGCCTCCGTGGGGGGTACACACAGATACGCAGTATTTT
CDR3 protein: CRPPWGVHTDTQYF

V gene: TRBV5-6
clone size: NA
D gene: NA
J gene: TRBJ2-5
CDR3 DNA: TGTGCCAGCAGCTTGGAAAGGATTCAAGAGACCCAGTACTTC
CDR3 protein: CASSLERIQETQYF

V gene: TRBV4-1
clone size: few
D gene: TRBD2
J gene: TRBJ2-2
CDR3 DNA: TGCGCCAGCAGCCAAGGTGTCCCGGGGGGAATACCCGGGGAGCTGTTTTTT
CDR3 protein: CASSQGVPGGIPGELFF

V gene: TRBV10-2
clone size: NA
D gene: NA
J gene: TRBJ2-5
CDR3 DNA: TGCGCCAGCAGTGATAGAAGTTGGGGGGTGCCAGAGACCCAGTACTTC
CDR3 protein: CASSDRSWGVPETQYF

V gene: TRBV7-9
clone size: few
D gene: TRBD2
J gene: TRBJ2-7
CDR3 DNA: TGTGCCAGCAGCTTAGCCTCGGGGGTAGCGGGAGTCGAGCAGTACTTC
CDR3 protein: CASSLASGVAGVEQYF

V gene: TRBV7-9
clone size: NA
D gene: TRBD1
J gene: TRBJ2-3
CDR3 DNA: TGTGCCAGCAGCGACAGGGTATCGGTCACAGATACGCAGTATTTT
CDR3 protein: CASSDRVSVTDTQYF

V gene: TRBV4-1
clone size: few
D gene: TRBD1
J gene: TRBJ2-7
CDR3 DNA: TGCGCCAGCAGCCAATACGACAGGGGTACCTACGAGCAGTACTTC
CDR3 protein: CASSQYDRGTYEQYF

V gene: TRBV6-1
clone size: few
D gene: NA
J gene: TRBJ2-3
CDR3 DNA: TGTGCCAGCAGTGAAGCAGTCGGTTCCACAGATACGCAGTATTTT
CDR3 protein: CASSEAVGSTDTQYF

V gene: TRBV6-5
clone size: NA
D gene: TRBD1
J gene: TRBJ2-7
CDR3 DNA: TGTGCCAGCAGTAGGGATCGGGACAGGGCGCGGGAGCAGTACTTC
CDR3 protein: CASSRDRDRAREQYF

V gene: TRBV5-1
clone size: few
D gene: TRBD2
J gene: TRBJ2-1
CDR3 DNA: TGCGCCAGCAGCCTGACTAGCGGGAGGTCCTACAATGAGCAGTTCTTC
CDR3 protein: CASSLTSGRSYNEQFF

V gene: TRBV4-2
clone size: NA
D gene: NA
J gene: TRBJ1-1
CDR3 DNA: TGTGCCAGCAGCCAAGACCTGGAGGCAGGAAAGAACACTGAAGCTTTCTTT
CDR3 protein: CASSQDLEAGKNTEAFF

V gene: TRBV12-3/TRBV12-4
clone size: NA
D gene: NA
J gene: TRBJ1-1
CDR3 DNA: TGTGCCAGCAGTTTCTTAGCAGGGAACACTGAAGCTTTCTTT
CDR3 protein: CASSFLAGNTEAFF

V gene: TRBV29-1
clone size: NA
D gene: TRBD2
J gene: TRBJ2-3
CDR3 DNA: TGCAGCGTTGGGGGACTAGTCGGCACAGATACGCAGTATTTT
CDR3 protein: CSVGGLVGTDTQYF

V gene: TRBV24-1
clone size: NA
D gene: TRBD2
J gene: TRBJ2-3
CDR3 DNA: TGTGCCACCAGTGATCGACTAGCGGGCAAATCTAGCACAGATACGCAGTATTTT
CDR3 protein: CATSDRLAGKSSTDTQYF

V gene: TRBV12-3/TRBV12-4
clone size: NA
D gene: NA
J gene: TRBJ1-5
CDR3 DNA: TGTGCCAGCAGCGCCGGGACTCATCAGCCCAAGCATTTT
CDR3 protein: CASSAGTHQPKHF

V gene: TRBV6-2/TRBV6-3
clone size: few
D gene: NA
J gene: TRBJ2-4
CDR3 DNA: TGTGCCAGCACCCAGGGCACCGGGAGCCAGGGCAAAAACATTCAGTACTTC
CDR3 protein: CASTQGTGSQGKNIQYF

V gene: TRBV20-1
clone size: NA
D gene: NA
J gene: TRBJ2-1
CDR3 DNA: TGCAGTGCTAGCGGGGGAGGCTCCTACAATGAGCAGTTCTTC
CDR3 protein: CSASGGGSYNEQFF

V gene: TRBV24-1
clone size: NA
D gene: NA
J gene: TRBJ2-3
CDR3 DNA: TGTGCCACCAGTCCGGGGTCGGGAGATACGCAGTATTTT
CDR3 protein: CATSPGSGDTQYF

V gene: TRBV12-3/TRBV12-4
clone size: NA
D gene: TRBD1
J gene: TRBJ1-5
CDR3 DNA: TGTGCCAGCAGACCGGGACAGGGGAGAGGCAATCAGCCCCAGCATTTT
CDR3 protein: CASRPGQGRGNQPQHF

V gene: TRBV5-1
clone size: NA
D gene: NA
J gene: TRBJ1-6
CDR3 DNA: TGCGCCAGCAGCAGGCGCGGGGCGCTTGGGGAAAATTCACCCCTCCACTTT
CDR3 protein: CASSRRGALGENSPLHF

V gene: TRBV4-1
clone size: once
D gene: NA
J gene: TRBJ2-2
CDR3 DNA: TGCGCCAGCAGCCAAATACCTGTGGGCACCGGGGAGCTGTTTTTT
CDR3 protein: CASSQIPVGTGELFF

V gene: TRBV7-9
clone size: NA
D gene: NA
J gene: TRBJ1-4
CDR3 DNA: TGTGCCAGCAGCTTACTGCCTGAAAAACTGTTTTTT
CDR3 protein: CASSLLPEKLFF

V gene: TRBV7-9
clone size: few
D gene: TRBD2
J gene: TRBJ2-1
CDR3 DNA: TGTGCCAGCAGCTGGAGCGGGAGGGGGTCGAATGAGCAGTTCTTC
CDR3 protein: CASSWSGRGSNEQFF

V gene: TRBV6-1
clone size: NA
D gene: NA
J gene: TRBJ2-7
CDR3 DNA: TGTGCCAGCAGTGAAGAAGGAGGTAGGGGCGCGCAGTACTTC
CDR3 protein: CASSEEGGRGAQYF

V gene: TRBV6-6
clone size: NA
D gene: NA
J gene: TRBJ2-3
CDR3 DNA: TGTGCCAGCAGTTACCCCAGAGGACCAACGAACCCAGATACGCAGTATTTT
CDR3 protein: CASSYPRGPTNPDTQYF

V gene: TRBV14
clone size: NA
D gene: NA
J gene: TRBJ1-1
CDR3 DNA: TGTGCCAGCAGCCAAGGCGGGGCCACTTCGTCCTTCCCTGAAGCTTTCTTT
CDR3 protein: CASSQGGATSSFPEAFF

V gene: TRBV7-9
clone size: few
D gene: TRBD1
J gene: TRBJ1-1
CDR3 DNA: TGTGCCAGCAGCTTACGGACAGGGGGCCCTCTGCCGGCTTTCTTT
CDR3 protein: CASSLRTGGPLPAFF

V gene: TRBV7-2
clone size: few
D gene: TRBD2
J gene: TRBJ2-5
CDR3 DNA: TGTGCCAGCAGCGTCAACGGGGCGGGAGGGCCGGAGACCCAGTACTTC
CDR3 protein: CASSVNGAGGPETQYF

V gene: TRBV7-9
clone size: NA
D gene: NA
J gene: TRBJ1-2
CDR3 DNA: TGTGCCAGCAGCTCAATTTCGGGCCAGCGGAGCACCTTC
CDR3 protein: CASSSISGQRSTF

V gene: TRBV9
clone size: NA
D gene: NA
J gene: TRBJ2-3
CDR3 DNA: TGTGCCAGCGGGGGGCACGTCACAGATACGCAGTATTTT
CDR3 protein: CASGGHVTDTQYF

V gene: TRBV12-3/TRBV12-4
clone size: NA
D gene: NA
J gene: TRBJ2-3
CDR3 DNA: TGTGCCAGCAGTTTTCACCGGGGGGATACGCAGTATTTT
CDR3 protein: CASSFHRGDTQYF

V gene: TRBV10-3
clone size: few
D gene: NA
J gene: TRBJ2-5
CDR3 DNA: TGTGCCATCAGTGGGTGGGGCCAGGAGACCCAGTACTTC
CDR3 protein: CAISGWGQETQYF

V gene: TRBV28
clone size: few
D gene: TRBD1
J gene: TRBJ1-2
CDR3 DNA: TGTGCCAGCAGTCCATCTACAGGGGGCCCCAATGGCTACACCTTC
CDR3 protein: CASSPSTGGPNGYTF

V gene: TRBV7-2
clone size: NA
D gene: NA
J gene: TRBJ2-3
CDR3 DNA: TGTGCCAGCAGTCTAGGGGCACAGCCTAGCACAGATACGCAGTATTTT
CDR3 protein: CASSLGAQPSTDTQYF

V gene: TRBV19
clone size: NA
D gene: NA
J gene: TRBJ2-7
CDR3 DNA: TGTGCCAGTAGTATAAGCGGACCCTACGAGCAGTACTTC
CDR3 protein: CASSISGPYEQYF

V gene: TRBV7-9
clone size: NA
D gene: NA
J gene: TRBJ2-7
CDR3 DNA: TGTGCCAGCAGCTCCCGGACCGACCCCTACGAGCAGTACTTC
CDR3 protein: CASSSRTDPYEQYF

V gene: TRBV6-6
clone size: NA
D gene: TRBD1
J gene: TRBJ1-2
CDR3 DNA: TGTGCCAGCAGTCGGACAGGAGACTATGGCTACACCTTC
CDR3 protein: CASSRTGDYGYTF

V gene: TRBV3-1
clone size: few
D gene: NA
J gene: TRBJ2-7
CDR3 DNA: TGTGCCAGCAGCCCGGGGGCCAGCGGGGCCTCCTACGAGCAGTACTTC
CDR3 protein: CASSPGASGASYEQYF